The TCR beta chain under discussion was sequenced for a study of tumor-infiltrating lymphocytes in primary liver carcinoma. Starting material of 400 to 600 ng total RNA yielded TCR beta cDNA via a constant-region primer. Three nested multiplex PCR rounds, a slightly modified ARM-PCR method, built the TCR beta libraries. Amplification in the first two PCR rounds was performed using TRBV1-TRBV30 forward primers and a C-beta reverse primer for 10 cycles each. MiXCR, applied by TCRdb to the multiplex PCR reads, yields one record per CDR3 protein. This table has about 99,000 distinct CDR3 sequences, approximately 68% appearing once. Germline loops: CDR1 SQVTM, CDR2 ANQGSEA. The CDR3 spans 13 amino acids, including both terminal residues. Between roughly 20 and 33 mg of unsorted bulk tissue served as the source from which RNA and DNA were co-extracted. Remarks on this clonotype: Antigen: not known. The conserved phenylalanine or tryptophan normally closing the CDR3 is absent here, so this likely arose from a read error. The limits of the CDR3 on the DNA are not certain, so only TCRdb's listed CDR3 is given.

Study findings and constraints: Blood fell significantly below tumors in its top-250-clone fraction (p = 0.039).

The receptor was derived from a woman between 55 and 75 years old with primary liver carcinoma and hepatitis B virus infection. The V call is TRBV29-1, the J call TRBJ2-7; TRBD1 is the table's D call, not checked against the DNA. Sequenced input: liver tumor tissue from sampling region 5. As for subset: tumor region T5, tumor centre. The CDR3 sequence is CSAGNPGTGEQYI.